These 27 T cell receptor beta chains share one sample of origin, sequenced in a study of T cell repertoires and HLA-DP antigens. The table came from immunoSEQ multiplex PCR; TCRdb's copy has only in-frame clones and leaves some out. The sample shows about 120,000 clones, 80% to 95% of them seen only once. These receptors have no identified antigens. Sequenced material: CD4+ T cells from PBMCs. These receptor sequences come from a woman aged 18-29 years in good health and CMV-seronegative.

V gene TRBV5-5 combines with J gene TRBJ1-5, with D perhaps TRBD1 (6 bases). Germline V gives CDR1 SGHKS, CDR2 YYEKEE (reference sequence). Trimming removed 3 bases at V and 1 base at J, with 11 bases between. The CDR3 length is 15 residues. The CDR3 DNA follows: TGTGCCAGCAGCTGGGCGCAGGGGAGCAATCAGCCCCAGCATTTT. Translation gives CASSWAQGSNQPQHF.

The V gene is TRBV5-6, the J gene TRBJ2-5; the match to TRBD2 covers 12 bases. V was clipped by 0 bases and J by 4 bases; unmatched bases: 4. From germline, CDR1 is SGHDT and CDR2 YYEEEE. This CDR3 region has 16 residues. The CDR3 loop is CASSLGLAGGLETQYF. DNA for the CDR3: TGTGCCAGCAGCTTGGGGCTAGCGGGGGGGCTAGAGACCCAGTACTTC.

The chain recombines TRBV21-1 with TRBJ2-5; TRBD2 was called by the table and not checked on the DNA. TRBV21-1 is termed a pseudogene. The CDR3 sequence is 12 residues long. Here the CDR3 DNA reads TGTGCCAGCAGCAAAGGCCCCGGGGCCCAGTACTTC. Translated, it gives CASSKGPGAQYF.

This clone has a single count. The genes are TRBV14 and TRBJ1-3; perhaps TRBD1 as D (5 bases). CDR1 is SGHDN and CDR2 is FVKESK in the germline V gene. Trimming left V 0 bases short and J 0 bases short, with 15 bases between. The CDR3 spans 18 residues. CDR3 region: CASSQDNERRASGNTIYF. In nucleotides, the CDR3 is TGTGCCAGCAGCCAAGATAATGAACGCAGGGCCTCTGGAAACACCATATATTTT. The full variable domain, rest sourced from reference TRBV14 and TRBJ1-3, is EAGVTQFPSHSVIEKGQTVTLRCDPISGHDNLYWYRRVMGKEIKFLLHFVKESKQDESGMPNNRFLAERTGGTYSTLKVQPAELEDSGVYFCASSQDNERRASGNTIYFGEGSWLTVV.

This chain uses TRBV7-9 with TRBJ1-4; weak D call: TRBD1 (6 bases). CDR1 is SEHNR, CDR2 FQNEAQ, per germline (reference sequence). V lost 3 bases and J lost 8, with 19 bases in between. This CDR3 comprises 16 residues. CDR3 loop: CASSLGAGGRTEKLFF. The CDR3 nucleotides read TGTGCCAGCAGCTTGGGGGCCGGGGGGCGAACGGAAAAACTGTTTTTT.

This clone was picked up a small number of times. The rearrangement uses TRBV2 and TRBJ1-6; TRBD1 might be the D (6 bases). Germline CDR1 and CDR2: SNHLY and FYNNEI. The CDR3 covers 14 residues. Trimming took off 2 bases at V and 9 bases at J, with 11 bases between the two ends. The CDR3 loop is CASSERGTGSPLHF. CDR3 DNA: TGTGCCAGCAGTGAAAGGGGGACGGGTTCACCCCTCCACTTT.

The genes are TRBV6-1 and TRBJ1-5, with a tentative D call TRBD1 (5 bases). Germline assignment: CDR1 MNHNS and CDR2 SASEGT. The CDR3 is 15 residues long. Trimming took off 5 bases at V and 4 bases at J, with 15 bases between the two ends. CDR3 sequence: CASSLGGDRNQPQHF. CDR3 coding DNA: TGTGCCAGCAGTCTCGGGGGTGACAGAAATCAGCCCCAGCATTTT.

A single count supports this clone. V usage is TRBV18 and J usage is TRBJ1-5; D ambiguous. The CDR3 runs to 15 residues. The V gene's germline CDR1 is KGHSH and CDR2 LQKENI. V was trimmed by 3 bases and J by 0 bases, leaving 9 bases between them. CDR3: CASSPGRTSNQPQHF. The CDR3 DNA is TGTGCCAGCTCACCGGGCAGAACTAGCAATCAGCCCCAGCATTTT.

This chain connects TRBV27 to TRBJ2-2; 8 nucleotides agree with TRBD1. The CDR3 runs to 15 residues. J was trimmed by 6 bases and V by 6 bases; bases with no gene match: 9. Germline V gene sequence: CDR1 MNHEY, CDR2 SMNVEV (reference sequence). The CDR3 region is CASREGQGAAGELFF. The CDR3 DNA is TGTGCCAGCAGGGAAGGTCAGGGGGCTGCCGGGGAGCTGTTTTTT.

The CDR3 here is CASSMVQGNQPQHF. As DNA, the CDR3 is TGTGCCAGTAGTATGGTACAGGGGAATCAGCCCCAGCATTTT. The chain links TRBV19 to TRBJ1-5; TRBD1 aligns across 7 bases. Trimming cost V 3 bases and J 4 bases; bases outside gene matches: 3. Germline lookup yields CDR1 LNHDA and CDR2 SQIVND (reference sequence). This CDR3 is 14 amino acids long. Based on the CDR3 plus reference TRBV19 and TRBJ1-5, the full variable domain is DGGITQSPKYLFRKEGQNVTLSCEQNLNHDAMYWYRQDPGQGLRLIYYSQIVNDFQKGDIAEGYSVSREKKESFPLTVTSAQKNPTAFYLCASSMVQGNQPQHFGDGTRLSIL.

This chain uses TRBV29-1 with TRBJ2-3, with D unclear. The V end was cut by 3 bases, the J end by 0 bases, with 7 bases between. The CDR3 is 13 residues long. Germline V gene lookup returns CDR1 SQVTM and CDR2 ANQGSEA. The CDR3 DNA follows: TGCAGCGTTGATCCACAGAGCACAGATACGCAGTATTTT. As protein: CSVDPQSTDTQYF.

This sequence joins TRBV19 and TRBJ2-7; unclear D gene. The CDR3 spans 14 residues. Germline V CDR1 and CDR2: LNHDA, SQIVND (reference sequence). The germline V and J ends were trimmed by 3 bases and 1 base, with 10 bases remaining between them. This CDR3 is CASSIRTRSYEQYF. In nucleotides, the CDR3 is TGTGCCAGTAGTATTCGGACCCGATCCTACGAGCAGTACTTC.

The rearrangement uses TRBV6-6 and TRBJ2-5, with D perhaps given as TRBD1 or TRBD2 (5 bases each). The CDR3 extends over 15 amino acids. V gave up 6 bases and J gave up 7 bases, with 21 bases separating them. The germline V gene encodes CDR1 MNHNY and CDR2 SVGAGI (reference sequence). The chain's CDR3 is CASRSDSGRWGTQYF. The CDR3 nucleotides read TGTGCCAGCAGATCCGACTCGGGGCGATGGGGGACCCAGTACTTC.

This clone was recorded only once. The V gene is TRBV11-2, the J gene TRBJ1-1; no definite D call. Germline loops: CDR1 SGHAT, CDR2 FQNNGV. V was shortened by 3 bases and J by 11 bases, with 19 bases between the two germline ends. This CDR3 has 14 residues. CDR3 loop: CASSFGRDWDAAFF. The CDR3 DNA reads TGTGCCAGCAGCTTCGGGCGAGACTGGGATGCGGCTTTCTTT.

The chain is built from TRBV19 and TRBJ1-2, with D hard to call. The CDR3 is made up of 16 amino acids. CDR1 LNHDA and CDR2 SQIVND come from the germline V gene (reference sequence). V shed 6 bases and J shed 0 bases, with 17 bases lying between them. This chain's CDR3 is CASREAVGSPNYGYTF. In DNA form, the CDR3 reads TGTGCCAGTAGAGAGGCGGTAGGCAGCCCTAACTATGGCTACACCTTC.

Concerning this clone: One end of the junction fails to match germline, which may point to a read error. The chain links TRBV25-1 to TRBJ2-5; weak D call: TRBD2 (6 bases). Germline CDR1 MGHDK, CDR2 SYGVNS. This CDR3 has 15 amino acids. CDR3 sequence reads: CASREYGGLGETQYF. As DNA, the CDR3 is TGTGCCAGCAGGGAATATGGGGGGTTGGGAGAGACCCAGTACTTC.

The chain links TRBV5-1 to TRBJ2-3; D is possibly TRBD2 (6 bases). Germline V gene data show CDR1 as SGHRS and CDR2 as YFSETQ. The CDR3 extends over 12 amino acids. V gave up 6 bases and J gave up 7 bases, with 12 bases separating them. Here the CDR3 reads CASNEGGYTQYF. CDR3 sequence (DNA): TGCGCCAGCAACGAAGGAGGGTATACGCAGTATTTT.

This clone was seen only a few times. V gene TRBV11-2 combines with J gene TRBJ2-5; TRBD2 matches 10 bases. The CDR3 sequence is 14 residues long. CDR1 is SGHAT, CDR2 FQNNGV, per germline. Trimming took 6 bases from V and 7 from J; bases not matched to a gene: 8. The CDR3 DNA reads as TGTGCCAGCAGGTCTCTAGCGGGAGAGGTGACCCAGTACTTC. The encoded protein is CASRSLAGEVTQYF.

This chain connects TRBV4-1 to TRBJ1-6, with 10 bases fitting TRBD1. J gave up 7 bases and V 4 bases, and 7 bases lay outside the gene matches. Germline lookup yields CDR1 MGHRA and CDR2 YSYEKL. The CDR3 has 16 residues. The CDR3 protein is CASSRDRDRGNSPLHF. CDR3 in DNA: TGCGCCAGCAGCCGGGACCGGGACAGGGGCAATTCACCCCTCCACTTT.

The chain carries TRBV18 and TRBJ1-5, with D perhaps matching TRBD1 (6 bases). CDR3 length: 17 residues. V lost 2 bases, J lost 2 bases, and 16 bases lay in between. Germline assignment: CDR1 KGHSH and CDR2 LQKENI. The DNA of the CDR3 is TGTGCCAGCTCACCAATGGGGCGGGGGGCTGGCAATCAGCCCCAGCATTTT. Amino acid sequence: CASSPMGRGAGNQPQHF.

This clone is a singleton in its sample. V gene TRBV4-2 combines with J gene TRBJ1-4, with TRBD1 as a possible D gene (6 bases). There are 16 residues in the CDR3. Germline CDR1 reads LGHNA; CDR2 reads YNFKEQ. V was cut by 2 bases and J by 4 bases, with 14 bases left in between. The CDR3 protein is CASSQLGGLDNEKLFF. CDR3 in DNA: TGTGCCAGCAGCCAACTTGGGGGGCTCGATAATGAAAAACTGTTTTTT.

On this clone itself: The junction departs from the called germline gene at one end, perhaps through a read error. V gene TRBV28 combines with J gene TRBJ1-5; D possibly corresponds to TRBD1 (6 bases). Germline values: CDR1 MDHEN, CDR2 SYDVKM. The CDR3 has 14 amino acids. The chain's CDR3 is CARSFGRGVQPQHF. CDR3 DNA sequence: TGTGCCCGCAGTTTCGGCAGGGGAGTTCAGCCCCAGCATTTT.

The V gene is TRBV28, the J gene TRBJ2-1, with 11 bases identical to TRBD2. The CDR3 extends over 15 amino acids. Per the germline V gene, CDR1 is MDHEN and CDR2 is SYDVKM. The trim removed 6 bases at V and 9 bases at J, leaving 10 bases unmatched. The CDR3 is CASSSPRLAGTEQFF. CDR3 bases: TGTGCCAGCAGCTCCCCTCGACTAGCGGGAACTGAGCAGTTCTTC. Full variable domain (outside the CDR3, taken from reference TRBV28 and TRBJ2-1): DVKVTQSSRYLVKRTGEKVFLECVQDMDHENMFWYRQDPGLGLRLIYFSYDVKMKEKGDIPEGYSVSREKKERFSLILESASTNQTSMYLCASSSPRLAGTEQFFGPGTRLTVL.

V usage is TRBV6-1 and J usage is TRBJ2-3; TRBD1 agrees at 10 bases. The CDR3 totals 15 residues. Germline assignment: CDR1 MNHNS and CDR2 SASEGT. The junction had 7 bases not matched to a gene; V was cut back by 6 bases and J by 4 bases. CDR3 amino acids: CASRKGDRGPDTQYF. The CDR3 DNA reads as TGTGCCAGCAGGAAGGGGGACAGGGGTCCAGATACGCAGTATTTT.

This sequence joins TRBV9 and TRBJ2-7; D might be TRBD1 or TRBD2, each matching 6 bases. The CDR3 has 14 residues. From germline, CDR1 is SGDLS and CDR2 YYNGEE. Deletions cut 4 bases from V and 6 bases from J, with 17 bases between. CDR3 sequence (DNA): TGTGCCAGCAGCCCGGGGGTTGGGGGCGGCGAGCAGTACTTC. Its protein product is CASSPGVGGGEQYF.

The V and J genes are TRBV29-1 and TRBJ2-5; D may be TRBD1 or TRBD2 (5 bases each). CDR3 length: 15 residues. Germline V gene sequence: CDR1 SQVTM, CDR2 ANQGSEA. V was trimmed by 3 bases and J by 5 bases, leaving 19 bases between them. CDR3 in amino acids: CSVEGRRWVGETQYF. In nucleotides, the CDR3 is TGCAGCGTTGAGGGACGTAGGTGGGTCGGGGAGACCCAGTACTTC.

This chain joins TRBV5-6 and TRBJ2-6; the D gene is possibly TRBD2 (6 bases). The V end lost 2 bases, the J end lost 0 bases, and 12 bases lay between the germline ends. The CDR3 has 17 amino acids. Germline CDR1 reads SGHDT; CDR2 reads YYEEEE. The CDR3: CASSFREILSGANVLTF. The CDR3 nucleotides are TGTGCCAGCAGCTTCCGGGAGATACTCTCTGGGGCCAACGTCCTGACTTTC.